This T cell receptor beta chain is from a study of T cell responses to AZD1222 COVID-19 vaccine. Germline CDR1 is MNHEY and CDR2 is SMNVEV (reference sequence). This CDR3 spans 15 amino acids. Trimming at V came to 2 bases and at J to 3 bases, leaving 3 bases not matched to a gene. Notes on this clone: What it binds is unknown.

Broader study findings: Among the donors, most were white British and more were female, and clonal diversity was possibly underestimated.

Sequenced by immunoSEQ multiplex PCR; TCRdb stores in-frame clones only, minus some. The data show roughly 140,000 clones, approximately 90% seen once. Sequenced material: peripheral blood, taken on day 0 of AZD1222 vaccination. The sequence was collected from an adult in good health. The gene calls are TRBV27 and TRBJ2-1; TRBD1 agrees at 8 bases. CDR3 nucleotide sequence: TGTGCCAGCAGTTTAGGACAGGGTGGCTACAATGAGCAGTTCTTC. This encodes CASSLGQGGYNEQFF.